The sequence of this TCR beta chain was determined in a study of post-analysis software for immune sequencing data (dated by TCRdb to between 2014 and 2017). Regarding the research as a whole: Relapsing-remitting, secondary progressive and progressive-relapsing multiple sclerosis were recorded as disease courses, and subtype annotation was lacking for some patients. The multiple sclerosis patient repertoires were compared with ten to eleven previously published healthy control repertoires from donors aged roughly 6 to 25 years. A subset of samples was prepared in parallel using single-end sample barcoding, then pooled and co-amplified after Illumina adapter ligation.

The method behind the library was PCR. Data came from an Illumina HiSeq 2500. Unique molecular identifiers were incorporated into TCR beta cDNA libraries to reduce PCR and sequencing biases. Some 500,000 cDNA molecules were obtained per 1 to 10 million input T cells, so each molecule approximated one T cell. The same protocol used for the earlier healthy control dataset was applied to prepare and sequence the patient libraries. Samples belonging to the same batch were prepared together, multiplexed and sequenced on a shared HiSeq lane. In the paper's pipeline: MIGEC handled the raw barcoded reads, throwing out single-read molecular identifier groups before consensus assembly and CDR3 extraction. Clonotype tables were post-analysed with VDJtools, and diversity was normalized by down-sampling all datasets to the smallest sample size. To correct batch-related cross-sample contamination, repertoire overlap clustering matched CDR3 amino acid sequences but not nucleotide sequences. TCRdb handled the public reads itself, with Q25 trimming in fastp and clone calling in MiXCR, and kept productive beta chains. Each CDR3 protein gets just one entry, which takes the most common genes and DNA from the rows behind it. What appears here as the V and J calls and clone size reflects TCRdb's work, not the paper's. The sample data list about 770,000 distinct CDR3 sequences, and 46% of these were observed just once. Clones ranked in the top ten supply roughly 4.4% of the sample.

This clonotype occurred a few times. Its specific antigen is unknown. No clone much larger than this one lies a single base away; base qualities are absent. Broad study findings and their caveats: Significantly lower normalized Chao1 diversity was found in multiple sclerosis patients than in controls, suggesting substantial peripheral T-cell clonal expansion. Four or five TRBV segments, including TRBV5-6, TRBV5-1 and TRBV20-1, were significantly more frequent in patients than controls. The control group was slightly older than the multiple sclerosis patient group. Direct clustering with F measure showed strong co-clustering of samples prepared in the same batch, prompting a batch-effect correction.

CDR1 and CDR2, looked up from the germline V gene, are SGDLS and YYNGEE. Including cysteine and phenylalanine, the CDR3 has 13 amino acids. The read is trimmed to its CDR3 DNA, 39 bases read in frame from base 1. Trimming costs V 0 bases and J 4 bases, and their ends lie 6 bases apart. To demonstrate the VDJtools post-analysis software, the study profiled TCR beta repertoires from the peripheral blood of about 13 young patients with multiple sclerosis. Multiple sclerosis patients were children and adolescents aged roughly 6 to 17 years. This TCR was recovered from a girl aged 5-17 years with multiple sclerosis. The sequenced material came from blood. The sequence joins TRBV9 to TRBJ2-3, with TRBD2 as a weak D call on 6 bases. Here the CDR3 is given as CASSVGGADTQYF. The nucleotides are TGTGCCAGCAGCGTAGGCGGGGCAGATACGCAGTATTTT.